This T cell receptor (beta chain) was identified during a study of blood T cell repertoires in COVID-19. At the level of the study: Acute and convalescent COVID-19 samples came from the United States, Italy and Spain.

This CDR3 is built from 14 residues. V shed 6 bases and J shed 8 bases, with 17 bases lying between them. The germline gives CDR1 WNHNN, CDR2 SYGVQD (reference sequence). This table comes from immunoSEQ multiplex PCR, and its TCRdb copy is limited to in-frame clones, with some not included. The sample has fewer than 110,000 clones, around 84% seen once. This receptor was obtained from a human donor in a cohort sampled during active COVID-19. Sequencing used peripheral blood. The chain combines TRBV10-1 with TRBJ2-1; D call uncertain. DNA of the CDR3: TGCGCCAGCAGCGACGTGGGTCTCCGGGATGAGCAGTTCTTC. Translated: CASSDVGLRDEQFF.